What follows are 6 T cell receptor beta chains derived from one specimen sequenced in a study of long-term antiretroviral therapy in people with HIV. Running of the v3.0 immunoSEQ assay took place at survey level. Some clones are missing from TCRdb's copy, which holds only in-frame ones; the method was immunoSEQ multiplex PCR. This sample carries about 21,000 clones, about 86% of them seen once, and the ten largest clones take approximately 5%. Specimen: unsorted PBMCs, collected 1.3 years after starting antiretroviral therapy. The receptors here all came from a man aged 60 to 75 with HIV.

This clone was counted once. J is TRBJ2-7 and V is TRBV14; unclear D gene. From germline, CDR1 is SGHDN and CDR2 FVKESK. This CDR3 contains 16 residues. V lost 5 bases, J lost 2 bases, and 19 bases lay in between. CDR3 amino acids: CASSLLTYSGPYEQYF. The CDR3 DNA follows: TGTGCCAGCAGCTTACTTACGTATTCCGGCCCCTACGAGCAGTACTTC.

The gene calls are TRBV6-5 and TRBJ2-3, with a weak D call TRBD2 (7 bases). The germline gives CDR1 MNHEY, CDR2 SVGAGI. This CDR3 region has 16 residues. Trimming pared 4 bases from V and 6 bases from J, leaving 20 bases between. CDR3 sequence: CASSSTGGPTGDTQYF. The CDR3 bases are TGTGCCAGCAGTTCAACCGGGGGGCCTACCGGGGATACGCAGTATTTT.

This chain connects TRBV15 to TRBJ2-5, with 9 bases fitting TRBD2. V trimming: 1 base; J trimming: 5 bases; junction bases outside the gene matches: 14. Looked up from germline, CDR1 is LNHNV and CDR2 is YYDKDF (reference sequence). This CDR3 has 18 amino acids. The CDR3 DNA sequence: TGTGCCACCAGCAGAGCAAAAGCGGGTAGCGGGAGTCTCGAGACCCAGTACTTC. Translating gives CATSRAKAGSGSLETQYF.

The V gene is TRBV9, the J gene TRBJ1-2; unclear D gene. Germline V gene data show CDR1 as SGDLS and CDR2 as YYNGEE. The CDR3 is 13 residues long. V was shortened by 1 base and J by 2 bases, with 6 bases between the two germline ends. For the CDR3, the DNA is TGTGCCAGCAGCGTAAGCGGGAACTATGGCTACACCTTC. It encodes CASSVSGNYGYTF.

The chain uses TRBV10-1 and TRBJ2-3; unclear D gene. The CDR3 is made up of 15 amino acids. The V and J ends lost 3 bases and 0 bases respectively, with 10 bases between them. Looked up from germline, CDR1 is WNHNN and CDR2 is SYGVQD (reference sequence). CDR3 in DNA: TGCGCCAGCAGTGACGGTCCGGGCAGCACAGATACGCAGTATTTT. It translates to CASSDGPGSTDTQYF.

The chain joins TRBV10-3 to TRBJ1-2, with 9 bases lining up with TRBD1. Unmatched junction bases numbered 6, after V lost 6 bases and J lost 7 bases. Germline CDR1 and CDR2: ENHRY and SYGVKD. The CDR3 is 13 amino acids. CDR3 DNA: TGTGCCATCAGAAAAGACAGGGGGGGTGGCTACACCTTC. Protein: CAIRKDRGGGYTF.